This paragraph covers one T cell receptor (beta chain) sequence. Antigen unknown. These data originate in a study of cytomegalovirus exposure and HLA in healthy donors. The CDR3 extends over 13 amino acids. V lost 4 bases and J 4 bases, leaving 10 bases between the germline ends. Germline CDR1 KGHSH, CDR2 LQKENI. The study, taken as a whole, reports: In an earlier analysis, in under 700 donors, most V segments appeared productive either ~87% or ~30% of the time.

A multiplex PCR was run with 60 Vbeta primers and 13 Jbeta primers. Measured with immunoSEQ multiplex PCR; TCRdb has only the in-frame clones, and not every one. The sample lists approximately 97,000 clones, approximately 87% occurring once. The chain links TRBV18 to TRBJ1-2; D not certain. This TCR was sampled from a man between 40 and 49 years old in good health and CMV-seronegative. The sequenced sample was PBMCs. The CDR3 region is CASSREQIYGYTF. Here the CDR3 DNA reads TGTGCCAGCTCACGAGAACAGATCTATGGCTACACCTTC. Combining the CDR3 with reference TRBV18 and TRBJ1-2 gives the whole variable domain NAGVMQNPRHLVRRRGQEARLRCSPMKGHSHVYWYRQLPEEGLKFMVYLQKENIIDESGMPKERFSAEFPKEGPSILRIQQVVRGDSAAYFCASSREQIYGYTFGSGTRLTVV.